This TCR beta chain is from a study of cytomegalovirus exposure and HLA in healthy donors. Measured with immunoSEQ multiplex PCR; TCRdb has only the in-frame clones, and not every one. The profile covers roughly 250,000 clones, with around 85% appearing a single time and 1% to 1.5% taken by the ten largest. Sequencing used PBMCs. This receptor was obtained from a woman aged 30 to 39 in good health and CMV-seropositive.

The CDR3 here is CASSLFLGEVPYEQYF. The CDR3 DNA reads as TGTGCCAGCAGTTTATTTTTAGGCGAGGTCCCCTACGAGCAGTACTTC. The rearrangement joins TRBV27 to TRBJ2-7, with no clear D. Trimming pared 1 base from V and 2 bases from J, leaving 15 bases between. Germline V gives CDR1 MNHEY, CDR2 SMNVEV (reference sequence). This CDR3 contains 16 residues.